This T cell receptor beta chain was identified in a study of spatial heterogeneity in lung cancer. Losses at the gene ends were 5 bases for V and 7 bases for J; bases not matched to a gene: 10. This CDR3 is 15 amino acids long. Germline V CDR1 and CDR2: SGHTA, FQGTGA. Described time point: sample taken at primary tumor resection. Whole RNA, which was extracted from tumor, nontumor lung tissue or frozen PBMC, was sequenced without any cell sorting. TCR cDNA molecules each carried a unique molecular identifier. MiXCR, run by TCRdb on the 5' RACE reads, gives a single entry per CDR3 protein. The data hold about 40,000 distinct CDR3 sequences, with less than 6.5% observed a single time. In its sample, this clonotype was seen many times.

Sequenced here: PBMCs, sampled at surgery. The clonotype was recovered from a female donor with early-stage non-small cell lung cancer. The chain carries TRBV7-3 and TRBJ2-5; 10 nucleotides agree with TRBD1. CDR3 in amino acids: CASSPLGQGGGTQYF. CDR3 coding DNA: TGTGCCAGCAGCCCCCTTGGACAGGGGGGAGGGACCCAGTACTTC. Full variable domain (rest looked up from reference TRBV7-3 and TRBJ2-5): GAGVSQTPSNKVTEKGKYVELRCDPISGHTALYWYRQSLGQGPEFLIYFQGTGAADDSGLPNDRFFAVRPEGSVSTLKIQRTERGDSAVYLCASSPLGQGGGTQYFGPGTRLLVL.